This record concerns one T cell receptor (beta chain) sequence. This clonotype was found many times. No antigen is known for it. No base qualities exist here, and no much larger clone lies one base off it. This specimen comes from a study of T-cell reconstitution after alpha-beta-depleted transplantation in children (dated by TCRdb to the mid-2010s). In terms of the full investigation: Using TCR repertoire profiling, the study followed T-cell immune reconstitution in a quantitative way in children after TCRalphabeta/CD19-depleted allogeneic hematopoietic cell transplantation.

The library relied on PCR. These reads were obtained on an Illumina HiSeq 2500. TCR libraries were prepared with molecular barcoding, using unique molecular identifiers to normalize TCRbeta repertoire quantification. TCRdb handled the public reads itself, with Q25 trimming in fastp and clone calling in MiXCR, and kept productive beta chains. CDR3 protein duplicates are merged, each entry listing the most common genes and DNA. The sample table contains about 600,000 distinct CDR3 sequences; only one count was recorded for roughly a tenth of them. The ten largest make up less than 5% of the sample. Taken from the germline V gene, the CDR1 and CDR2 loops are SGDLS and YYNGEE. From cysteine to phenylalanine, the CDR3 is 15 amino acids long. The read is trimmed to its CDR3 DNA, 45 bases read in frame from base 1. The V and J ends are trimmed by 4 bases and 4 bases, leaving 16 bases between them.

The sample consisted of PBMCs from the stem cell graft donor, taken from the stem cell graft. This clonotype originated in a human donor who donated a stem cell graft to a child with acute myeloid leukemia. Rearrangement joined TRBV9 to TRBJ2-3; the D call could be TRBD1 or TRBD2, with each sharing 5 bases. The CDR3 amino acid sequence is: CASSPGTGRPDTQYF. The DNA sequence is as follows: TGTGCCAGCAGCCCGGGGACGGGGCGGCCAGATACGCAGTATTTT. Outside the CDR3, residues come from the reference TRBV9 and TRBJ2-3 proteins, so the full variable domain is: DSGVTQTPKHLITATGQRVTLRCSPRSGDLSVYWYQQSLDQGLQFLIQYYNGEERAKGNILERFSAQQFPDLHSELNLSSLELGDSALYFCASSPGTGRPDTQYFGPGTRLTVL.